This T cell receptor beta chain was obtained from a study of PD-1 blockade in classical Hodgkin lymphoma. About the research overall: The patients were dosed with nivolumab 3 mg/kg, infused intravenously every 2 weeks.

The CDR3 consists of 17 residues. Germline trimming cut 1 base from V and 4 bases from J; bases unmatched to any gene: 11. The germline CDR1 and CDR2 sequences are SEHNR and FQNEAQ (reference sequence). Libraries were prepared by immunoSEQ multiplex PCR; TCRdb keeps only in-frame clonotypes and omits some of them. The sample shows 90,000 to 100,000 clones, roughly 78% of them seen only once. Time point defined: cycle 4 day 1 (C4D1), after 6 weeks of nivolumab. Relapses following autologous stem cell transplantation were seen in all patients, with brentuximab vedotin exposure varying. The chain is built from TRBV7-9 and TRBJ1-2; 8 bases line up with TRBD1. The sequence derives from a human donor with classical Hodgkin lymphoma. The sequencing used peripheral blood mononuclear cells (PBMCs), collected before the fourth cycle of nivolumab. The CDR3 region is CASSLGVDRAGAYGYTF. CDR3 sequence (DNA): TGTGCCAGCAGCTTAGGGGTGGACAGGGCCGGAGCCTATGGCTACACCTTC.